The T cell receptor beta chain described here comes from a study of blood T cell repertoires in COVID-19 (dated by TCRdb to the early 2020s). Regarding the research as a whole: The collaborator samples originated in the United States, Italy and Spain and spanned the acute and convalescent phases of COVID-19. A de-identified subject ID, COVID-19 status, age in years and sex were almost always included in the sample metadata. The material from the prospective study consisted of cDNA or gDNA derived from T cells, B-cell-depleted T cells, or PBMCs. Subjects who had been exposed to COVID-19, were actively infected with it, or had recovered from it provided the deeply sampled blood TCRbeta repertoires that made up the dataset. Where available, HLA class I and class II types were obtained from metadata supplied by the sample provider rather than from assay-based typing. The repertoires were released in a freely available public database meant as a resource for research on the immune response to SARS-CoV-2. Samples were obtained from the ongoing ImmuneRACE study (first 160 participants) and from roughly 1,300 subjects provided by 6 global collaborators.

Points on this clone: What antigen it recognizes has not been identified. Base qualities are not at hand, and no much larger clone is one base apart.

TCRbeta CDR3 regions were amplified from genomic DNA by means of the immunoSEQ Assay, a bias-controlled multiplex PCR. Concerning the study's data processing: Nucleated cell counts per sample were estimated from amplification of reference gene primers within the assay. To quantify the absolute abundance of each unique TCRbeta CDR3 rearrangement, sequence reads were collapsed and filtered. For each sample, productive Simpson clonality was calculated as the square root of Simpson's diversity index across productive rearrangements. This immuneACCESS table, as held by TCRdb, lists in-frame sequences with V and J called but not all clones. Of the missing ones, under half trace to an unresolved V gene in checked studies; the others have no known cause. V and J calls and clone size are copied from that table; D and trimming were computed from the DNA. The sample table holds roughly 150,000 clones, of which around 80% were seen once. 15% to 20% of the sample is taken by the ten largest.

Whole blood was collected in K2EDTA tubes by collaborating institutions according to the institutions' own protocols. For TCRbeta analysis, collaborator samples were shipped as frozen whole blood, as isolated PBMCs, or as DNA extracted from either sample type. Overall study outcomes, separate from this receptor: Clinical and demographic metadata were provided uncurated, with the amount varying by source and participant.

CDR3 length: 17 amino acids, cysteine to phenylalanine. The DNA shown is the 51-base CDR3, in frame from base 1. Here V drops 0 bases and J drops 6 bases, and the junction holds 13 bases not matched to any gene. CDR1 and CDR2, per the germline V gene, are SGHDN and FVKESK. The sequence links TRBV14 to TRBJ2-7; 8 junctional bases match TRBD2. The sample was peripheral blood. The receptor was isolated from a woman of 80 years or more with acute or convalescent COVID-19. The CDR3 has the sequence CASSQESGGVLTFEQYF. The nucleotide sequence is given as TGTGCCAGCAGCCAAGAATCCGGGGGGGTGCTTACCTTCGAGCAGTACTTC.